The next 29 T cell receptor beta chains were all read from a single sample in a study of identical twins. TCRdb processed the 5' RACE reads anew with MiXCR; each CDR3 protein has one entry. This table has about 920,000 distinct CDR3 sequences, 10% to 15% appearing once. This sample was shared with a second study, whose subject was yellow fever vaccine responses in identical twins.

Sequencing was performed on PBMCs. The receptors shown here come from a woman between 18 and 29 years old in good health.

This chain joins TRBV14 and TRBJ1-3; unclear D gene. CDR3 size: 12 residues. Germline-derived CDR1 and CDR2 are SGHDN and FVKESK. The V gene lost 6 bases and the J gene lost 0 bases, with 3 bases spanning the gap. The chain's CDR3 is CASRASGNTIYF. CDR3 coding DNA: TGTGCCAGCAGGGCCTCTGGAAACACCATATATTTT.

The V gene is TRBV28, the J gene TRBJ2-4; no firm D call. This CDR3 contains 12 residues. V gave up 2 bases and J gave up 8 bases, with 7 bases separating them. CDR1 is MDHEN and CDR2 is SYDVKM in the germline V gene. CDR3 residues: CASSLGAYIQYF. In nucleotides, the CDR3 is TGTGCCAGCAGTTTAGGAGCATACATTCAGTACTTC.

A few counts support this clonotype. The genes are TRBV9 and TRBJ2-1; D is uncertain. This CDR3 is 14 amino acids long. V was trimmed by 7 bases and J by 0 bases, leaving 11 bases between them. Looked up from germline, CDR1 is SGDLS and CDR2 is YYNGEE. CDR3 sequence (DNA): TGTGCCAGCGGCGCTTTCAGCTCCTACAATGAGCAGTTCTTC. Translating it yields CASGAFSSYNEQFF.

This clonotype showed up many times. This chain links TRBV9 with TRBJ1-1, with D possibly TRBD1 on 5 matching bases. Deletions cut 3 bases from V and 10 bases from J, with 22 bases between. CDR3 length equals 15 residues. Germline loops: CDR1 SGDLS, CDR2 YYNGEE. For the CDR3, the DNA is TGTGCCAGCAGCGCCGCGGGGACCACCTCAGGGTTAGCTTTCTTT. Translated: CASSAAGTTSGLAFF.

A few counts support this clonotype. This sequence joins TRBV25-1 and TRBJ2-7, with 11 nucleotides matching TRBD2. Germline V gene sequence: CDR1 MGHDK, CDR2 SYGVNS. The CDR3 runs 13 residues. V was pared by 7 bases and J by 6 bases, with 5 bases of the junction left unmatched. CDR3 sequence reads: CASMVAGGIEQYF. The CDR3 DNA sequence: TGTGCCAGCATGGTAGCGGGAGGGATCGAGCAGTACTTC.

In its sample, this clonotype was seen many times. The chain employs TRBV28 and TRBJ2-5; 7 bases line up with TRBD1. Germline V gives CDR1 MDHEN, CDR2 SYDVKM. The CDR3 spans 15 residues. J lost 6 bases, V lost 7 bases, and 14 bases had no gene match. The CDR3 DNA follows: TGTGCCAGCATATACTCCGGGACAGACAAGAAGACCCAGTACTTC. This encodes CASIYSGTDKKTQYF.

J is TRBJ1-1 and V is TRBV20-1, with a possible D match to TRBD1 (6 bases). The germline V and J ends were trimmed by 6 bases and 6 bases, with 20 bases remaining between them. Germline CDR1 is DFQATT and CDR2 is SNEGSKA (reference sequence). The CDR3 spans 14 residues. CDR3: CSASAGASSPEAFF. In nucleotides, the CDR3 is TGCAGTGCCTCGGCGGGGGCGAGCAGTCCTGAAGCTTTCTTT.

The sample holds many counts of this clonotype. The chain is built from TRBV9 and TRBJ1-1; no reliable D call. The CDR3 is 14 amino acids. Germline V gene sequence: CDR1 SGDLS, CDR2 YYNGEE. The V end was cut by 0 bases, the J end by 5 bases, with 11 bases between. This CDR3 reads CASSVAGRQTEAFF. CDR3 DNA: TGTGCCAGCAGCGTAGCGGGTCGGCAAACTGAAGCTTTCTTT.

This chain connects TRBV10-3 to TRBJ2-1; TRBD2 matches 15 bases. Germline V gene data show CDR1 as ENHRY and CDR2 as SYGVKD. The V and J ends lost 0 bases and 1 base, in that order; junction bases with no gene match: 4. The CDR3 sequence is 19 residues long. The CDR3 spells CAISESTGLAGGSYNEQFF. The CDR3, as DNA: TGTGCCATCAGTGAGTCGACGGGACTAGCGGGAGGATCCTACAATGAGCAGTTCTTC.

The CDR3 region is CASSLRSGGSYEQYF. The DNA for the CDR3 is TGCGCCAGCAGCTTGAGATCAGGAGGCTCCTACGAGCAGTACTTC. The rearrangement links TRBV5-1 to TRBJ2-7, with D perhaps TRBD2 (5 bases). Germline values: CDR1 SGHRS, CDR2 YFSETQ. The CDR3 covers 15 residues. V gave up 1 base and J gave up 0 bases, with 11 bases separating them.

The chain combines TRBV5-1 with TRBJ2-1; TRBD2 aligns across 10 bases. This CDR3 is 20 amino acids long. CDR1 is SGHRS, CDR2 YFSETQ, per germline. The junction had 16 bases not matched to a gene; V was cut back by 4 bases and J by 0 bases. The CDR3 DNA reads TGCGCCAGCAGCGGTGGGGGGCTAGCGGGAGCCCTGAGCTCCTACAATGAGCAGTTCTTC. It specifies CASSGGGLAGALSSYNEQFF. Filled out from reference TRBV5-1 and TRBJ2-1, the complete variable domain reads KAGVTQTPRYLIKTRGQQVTLSCSPISGHRSVSWYQQTPGQGLQFLFEYFSETQRNKGNFPGRFSGRQFSNSRSEMNVSTLELGDSALYLCASSGGGLAGALSSYNEQFFGPGTRLTVL.

This clonotype was seen a few times. The chain has TRBV2 and TRBJ2-3; 7 bases agree with TRBD1. Germline values: CDR1 SNHLY, CDR2 FYNNEI. V gave up 5 bases and J gave up 4 bases; unmatched junction bases: 3. This CDR3 is built from 13 residues. The chain's CDR3 is CASSYTGADTQYF. CDR3 coding DNA: TGTGCCAGCAGTTACACAGGGGCAGATACGCAGTATTTT. The full variable domain, with the rest looked up from reference TRBV2 and TRBJ2-3, is EPEVTQTPSHQVTQMGQEVILRCVPISNHLYFYWYRQILGQKVEFLVSFYNNEISEKSEIFDDQFSVERPDGSNFTLKIRSTKLEDSAMYFCASSYTGADTQYFGPGTRLTVL.

The CDR3: CASSLSPTGYNEQFF. In nucleotides, the CDR3 is TGTGCCAGCAGCTTATCCCCCACAGGGTACAATGAGCAGTTCTTC. The rearrangement links TRBV11-2 to TRBJ2-1, with a tentative D call TRBD1 (6 bases). The CDR3 length is 15 residues. CDR1 is SGHAT, CDR2 FQNNGV, per germline. V was cut by 2 bases and J by 4 bases, with 12 bases left in between.

In this sample, this clonotype turned up a few times. This CDR3 reads CASRGENNEQFF. In DNA, the CDR3 is TGTGCCAGCAGGGGAGAGAACAATGAGCAGTTCTTC. The V call is TRBV7-8, the J call TRBJ2-1; TRBD2 might be the D (5 bases). This CDR3 has 12 amino acids. Trimming took 6 bases from V and 5 from J, leaving 8 bases between them. Per the germline V gene, CDR1 is SGHVS and CDR2 is FQNEAQ.

This clonotype was seen at least ten times. J is TRBJ1-4 and V is TRBV15; possible D gene TRBD1, 5 bases. CDR1 is LNHNV and CDR2 is YYDKDF in the germline V gene (reference sequence). Trimming cost V 5 bases and J 3 bases, with 13 bases left between them. The CDR3 is 15 residues long. The CDR3 DNA is TGTGCCACCAGCGACGGTGGGGCCCCTAATGAAAAACTGTTTTTT. This gives the protein CATSDGGAPNEKLFF.

This clonotype has more than one count but fewer than ten. CDR3 nucleotides: TGTGCCAGCAGCTCCTCGGACAGGCAGCCCCAGCATTTT. It codes for CASSSSDRQPQHF. V gene TRBV7-9 combines with J gene TRBJ1-5; 7 bases are shared with TRBD1. Per germline, CDR1 SEHNR and CDR2 FQNEAQ (reference sequence). This CDR3 has 13 amino acids. Germline trimming cut 4 bases from V and 7 bases from J; bases unmatched to any gene: 4.

The chain is built from TRBV12-3 or TRBV12-4 and TRBJ2-5; D remains unclear. The CDR3 runs 12 residues. V was pared by 5 bases and J by 2 bases, with 6 bases between. This CDR3 reads CASSAIQETQYF. In DNA, the CDR3 is TGTGCCAGCAGTGCGATACAAGAGACCCAGTACTTC.

The chain recombines TRBV18 with TRBJ1-1; weak D call: TRBD1 (6 bases). The germline V gene encodes CDR1 KGHSH and CDR2 LQKENI. Between the trimmed V and J ends, which lost 4 bases and 7 bases, there was a span of 16 bases. The CDR3 consists of 14 residues. The CDR3: CASSLPRGLGEAFF. The DNA of the CDR3 is TGTGCCAGCTCACTTCCCCGGGGGCTCGGTGAAGCTTTCTTT.

The V call is TRBV2, the J call TRBJ2-7; 13 nucleotides agree with TRBD2. From germline, CDR1 is SNHLY and CDR2 FYNNEI. This CDR3 has 16 residues. Germline trimming cut 6 bases from V and 7 bases from J; bases unmatched to any gene: 12. The DNA of the CDR3 is TGTGCCAGCAGAACGGGACTAGCGGGAAACCTACGAGAGCAGTACTTC. Its translation is CASRTGLAGNLREQYF. The whole variable domain, filled in from reference TRBV2 and TRBJ2-7, reads EPEVTQTPSHQVTQMGQEVILRCVPISNHLYFYWYRQILGQKVEFLVSFYNNEISEKSEIFDDQFSVERPDGSNFTLKIRSTKLEDSAMYFCASRTGLAGNLREQYFGPGTRLTVT.

The sample holds many counts of this clonotype. The J gene is TRBJ1-1, the V gene TRBV5-5, with D perhaps TRBD1 (6 bases). This CDR3 is built from 15 residues. Deletions cut 0 bases from V and 1 base from J, with 10 bases between. Germline V lookup: CDR1 SGHKS, CDR2 YYEKEE (reference sequence). The CDR3 here is CASSLAGGGNTEAFF. CDR3 DNA: TGTGCCAGCAGCTTGGCTGGAGGGGGGAACACTGAAGCTTTCTTT.

The chain is built from TRBV6-1 and TRBJ2-7; 9 bases fit TRBD1. The CDR3 is made up of 15 amino acids. Trimming at V came to 6 bases and at J to 5 bases, leaving 11 bases not matched to a gene. From germline, CDR1 is MNHNS and CDR2 SASEGT. This chain's CDR3 is CASRGGGTGINEQYF. The CDR3 DNA is TGTGCCAGCAGGGGTGGTGGGACAGGGATCAACGAGCAGTACTTC.

At least ten counts were recorded for this clonotype. The CDR3 region is CASTNQEANNLNEAFF. CDR3 DNA sequence: TGTGCCAGCACGAATCAAGAGGCTAACAATCTAAATGAAGCTTTCTTT. J is TRBJ1-1 and V is TRBV6-1; no clear D gene. Trimming shortened V by 7 bases and J by 7 bases, and 25 bases separated the two germline ends. This CDR3 is 16 amino acids long. Germline CDR1 MNHNS, CDR2 SASEGT.

The rearrangement uses TRBV7-9 and TRBJ2-7; D gene ambiguous. The CDR3 spans 13 residues. The V gene lost 4 bases and the J gene lost 6 bases, with 13 bases spanning the gap. Germline CDR1 SEHNR, CDR2 FQNEAQ (reference sequence). CDR3 bases: TGTGCCAGCAGCTCCCGAGCATTCGGCGAGCAGTACGTC. Protein product: CASSSRAFGEQYV.

The chain uses TRBV12-3 or TRBV12-4 and TRBJ1-2; TRBD1 matches at 8 bases. The junction had 2 bases not matched to a gene; V was cut back by 5 bases and J by 6 bases. CDR3 size: 12 residues. The DNA of the CDR3 is TGTGCCAGCAGTCGGGACAGGAATGGCTACACCTTC. Translating it yields CASSRDRNGYTF.

This clonotype was seen at least ten times. The V and J genes are TRBV15 and TRBJ2-1; no reliable D call. Trimming cost V 0 bases and J 13 bases, with 16 bases left between them. The CDR3 has 14 amino acids. CDR1 and CDR2 (germline): LNHNV, YYDKDF (reference sequence). CDR3 sequence (DNA): TGTGCCACCAGCAGAGATCAAATCCCCCTCGAACAGTTCTTC. It encodes CATSRDQIPLEQFF.

This clonotype has a count of ten or more. The rearrangement joins TRBV14 to TRBJ2-3; 9 bases agree with TRBD2. CDR1 is SGHDN and CDR2 is FVKESK in the germline V gene. The CDR3 has 16 amino acids. The trim removed 3 bases at V and 6 bases at J, leaving 10 bases unmatched. CDR3 nucleotides: TGTGCCAGCAGCCATTTAGCGGGAGACACAGCTGATACGCAGTATTTT. It translates to CASSHLAGDTADTQYF.

The V and J genes are TRBV12-3 or TRBV12-4 and TRBJ2-7, with 10 bases lining up with TRBD1. V shed 9 bases and J 6 bases; nucleotides not matched to a gene: 8. The length of the CDR3 is 13 residues. DNA of the CDR3: TGTGCCAGTTCGACAGGGGGCAGGGGCGAGCAGTACTTC. Encoded protein: CASSTGGRGEQYF.

In this sample, this clonotype turned up a few times. The chain is built from TRBV6-1 and TRBJ2-4; D ambiguous. The CDR3 extends over 17 amino acids. The germline V gene encodes CDR1 MNHNS and CDR2 SASEGT. Trimming removed 6 bases from V and 0 bases from J, with 18 bases in between. This CDR3 is CASSTRSSLLAKNIQYF. In nucleotides, the CDR3 is TGTGCCAGCAGCACAAGGAGCTCACTACTAGCCAAAAACATTCAGTACTTC.

The chain has TRBV20-1 and TRBJ2-1; D gene ambiguous. V was pared by 0 bases and J by 4 bases, with 10 bases between. Germline V lookup: CDR1 DFQATT, CDR2 SNEGSKA (reference sequence). The CDR3 consists of 14 residues. The CDR3 DNA sequence: TGCAGTGCTAGAGATTTTTGGGAATACAATGAGCAGTTCTTC. It is translated as CSARDFWEYNEQFF.